This T cell receptor beta chain was documented in a study of T cell changes during pregnancy in multiple sclerosis. Per germline, CDR1 MNHEY and CDR2 SMNVEV (reference sequence). The V gene lost 3 bases and the J gene lost 5 bases, with 13 bases spanning the gap. The CDR3 runs to 14 residues. Libraries were prepared by immunoSEQ multiplex PCR; TCRdb keeps only in-frame clonotypes and omits some of them. This table holds approximately 46,000 clones, roughly 90% found once. The specimen comprised peripheral blood, sampled after pregnancy. This chain links TRBV27 with TRBJ2-5; weak D call: TRBD2 (6 bases). The clonotype comes from a female donor in good health, enrolled as a control in a pregnancy study. CDR3: CASSFKGRWETQYF. The DNA of the CDR3 is TGTGCCAGCAGTTTTAAGGGGAGGTGGGAGACCCAGTACTTC.